A selection of T cell receptor beta chains follows, all from one sample in a study of cytomegalovirus exposure and HLA in healthy donors. Sequencing used immunoSEQ multiplex PCR; TCRdb keeps in-frame clones, though not all of them. The sample shows roughly 110,000 clones, roughly 82% of them seen only once. The sample consisted of PBMCs. These receptors were collected from a male donor in good health and CMV-seronegative. Both conserved end residues are part of each CDR3. A D gene is named only where the DNA matches it firmly. Size tells how often a clone was seen (once, few, many) or the class of an expanded clone, and some rows leave it out.

D gene: .; CDR3 length: 14; V gene: TRBV29-1; clone size: .; J gene: TRBJ2-2; CDR3 DNA: TGCAGCGTTGTGATTGGCGGTAACACCGGGGAGCTGTTTTTT; CDR3 protein: CSVVIGGNTGELFF
D gene: .; CDR3 length: 14; V gene: TRBV6-1; clone size: once; J gene: TRBJ1-2; CDR3 DNA: TGTGCCAGCAGTGAAATATTCGGGATTCGAAGCTACACCTTC; CDR3 protein: CASSEIFGIRSYTF
D gene: TRBD2; CDR3 length: 16; V gene: TRBV5-1; clone size: .; J gene: TRBJ2-2; CDR3 DNA: TGCGCCAGCAGCTTGACGTCTAGCGGGAACACCGGGGAGCTGTTTTTT; CDR3 protein: CASSLTSSGNTGELFF
D gene: TRBD2; CDR3 length: 14; V gene: TRBV27; clone size: .; J gene: TRBJ2-7; CDR3 DNA: TGTGCCAGCAGTAAATCCCGACTAGCGGGGGAGCAGTACTTC; CDR3 protein: CASSKSRLAGEQYF
D gene: .; CDR3 length: 11; V gene: TRBV7-8; clone size: .; J gene: TRBJ2-5; CDR3 DNA: TGTGCCATCCAAGCCCCGGAGACCCAGTACTTC; CDR3 protein: CAIQAPETQYF
D gene: .; CDR3 length: 15; V gene: TRBV19; clone size: .; J gene: TRBJ1-2; CDR3 DNA: TGTGCCAGTAGTATCTTTATGTCTTCTAACTATGGCTACACCTTC; CDR3 protein: CASSIFMSSNYGYTF
D gene: .; CDR3 length: 14; V gene: TRBV27; clone size: .; J gene: TRBJ1-1; CDR3 DNA: TGTGCCAGCAGGTATGACAGCATGAACACTGAAGCTTTCTTT; CDR3 protein: CASRYDSMNTEAFF
D gene: TRBD1; CDR3 length: 14; V gene: TRBV15; clone size: .; J gene: TRBJ1-1; CDR3 DNA: TGTGCCACCAGCAGAGCCTCAGGGGGAACTGAAGCTTTCTTT; CDR3 protein: CATSRASGGTEAFF
D gene: .; CDR3 length: 13; V gene: TRBV7-8; clone size: .; J gene: TRBJ1-1; CDR3 DNA: TGTGCCAGCAGCTCCCGACAGAACACTGAAGCTTTCTTT; CDR3 protein: CASSSRQNTEAFF
D gene: TRBD1; CDR3 length: 16; V gene: TRBV11-2; clone size: .; J gene: TRBJ2-7; CDR3 DNA: TGTGCCAGCAGCTTAGACCTGACAGGGATGAGCTACGAGCAGTACTTC; CDR3 protein: CASSLDLTGMSYEQYF
D gene: .; CDR3 length: 11; V gene: TRBV5-1; clone size: once; J gene: TRBJ2-2; CDR3 DNA: TGCGCCAGCAGCTTCCACGGGGAGCTGTTTTTT; CDR3 protein: CASSFHGELFF
D gene: .; CDR3 length: 15; V gene: TRBV4-1; clone size: .; J gene: TRBJ2-3; CDR3 DNA: TGCGCCAGCAGCCAAGAGTACCGGGACACAGATACGCAGTATTTT; CDR3 protein: CASSQEYRDTDTQYF
D gene: TRBD1; CDR3 length: 15; V gene: TRBV5-1; clone size: .; J gene: TRBJ2-1; CDR3 DNA: TGCGCCAGCAGCCTGGGACAGACCTCCTACAATGAGCAGTTCTTC; CDR3 protein: CASSLGQTSYNEQFF
D gene: TRBD1; CDR3 length: 15; V gene: TRBV4-1; clone size: .; J gene: TRBJ1-5; CDR3 DNA: TGCGCCAGCAGCCAGTGGACAGGGGAACGGCAGCCCCAGCATTTT; CDR3 protein: CASSQWTGERQPQHF
D gene: .; CDR3 length: 16; V gene: TRBV30; clone size: .; J gene: TRBJ2-3; CDR3 DNA: TGTGCCTGGAGTGCCAAAACAGGGCGGTGGACAGATACGCAGTATTTT; CDR3 protein: CAWSAKTGRWTDTQYF
D gene: .; CDR3 length: 13; V gene: TRBV29-1; clone size: .; J gene: TRBJ1-1; CDR3 DNA: TGCAGCGGCTGTGCAGGGTTTTTTACTGAAGCTTTCTTT; CDR3 protein: CSGCAGFFTEAFF
D gene: .; CDR3 length: 15; V gene: TRBV18; clone size: .; J gene: TRBJ1-5; CDR3 DNA: TGTGCCAGCTCACCGACTCCGTGGGGCAATCAGCCCCAGCATTTT; CDR3 protein: CASSPTPWGNQPQHF
D gene: TRBD1; CDR3 length: 14; V gene: TRBV5-4; clone size: .; J gene: TRBJ1-2; CDR3 DNA: TGTGCCAGCAGCTCGGGGACAGCTAACTATGGCTACACCTTC; CDR3 protein: CASSSGTANYGYTF
D gene: TRBD2; CDR3 length: 15; V gene: TRBV10-1; clone size: .; J gene: TRBJ2-5; CDR3 DNA: TGCGCCAGCAGTGATGCGGGAGAGACTAAAGAGACCCAGTACTTC; CDR3 protein: CASSDAGETKETQYF
D gene: .; CDR3 length: 19; V gene: TRBV7-9; clone size: .; J gene: TRBJ2-7; CDR3 DNA: TGTGCCAGCAGCTTTGCCGCGACTGCTTCTGTCCAGGGAGGCTACGAGCAGTACTTC; CDR3 protein: CASSFAATASVQGGYEQYF
D gene: .; CDR3 length: 14; V gene: TRBV6-6; clone size: .; J gene: TRBJ2-5; CDR3 DNA: TGTGCCAGCAGTTACACACCGTACCAAGAGACCCAGTACTTC; CDR3 protein: CASSYTPYQETQYF
D gene: .; CDR3 length: 15; V gene: TRBV6-4; clone size: few; J gene: TRBJ2-2; CDR3 DNA: TGTGCCAGCAGTGACAGTTTAGTTCCCACCGGGGAGCTGTTTTTT; CDR3 protein: CASSDSLVPTGELFF
D gene: TRBD1; CDR3 length: 17; V gene: TRBV7-9; clone size: .; J gene: TRBJ2-2; CDR3 DNA: TGTGCCAGCAGCCCGACAGGGGGCATTAAGGACACCGGGGAGCTGTTTTTT; CDR3 protein: CASSPTGGIKDTGELFF
D gene: .; CDR3 length: 15; V gene: TRBV6-5; clone size: once; J gene: TRBJ2-7; CDR3 DNA: TGTGCCAGCAGCGAGACCCGGCAGGTCAGCTACGAGCAGTACTTC; CDR3 protein: CASSETRQVSYEQYF
D gene: .; CDR3 length: 15; V gene: TRBV2; clone size: .; J gene: TRBJ2-1; CDR3 DNA: TGTGCCAGCAGAGAGGACAGTTCGAGGGACAATGAGCAGTTCTTC; CDR3 protein: CASREDSSRDNEQFF
D gene: TRBD1; CDR3 length: 16; V gene: TRBV19; clone size: .; J gene: TRBJ1-5; CDR3 DNA: TGTGCCAGTAGCCCCAGGACAGGGACAAGCAATCAGCCCCAGCATTTT; CDR3 protein: CASSPRTGTSNQPQHF
D gene: TRBD2; CDR3 length: 15; V gene: TRBV28; clone size: .; J gene: TRBJ2-5; CDR3 DNA: TGTGCCAGCAGTTATCAGGGGCGGGAGGTGTGGGAGCAGTACTTC; CDR3 protein: CASSYQGREVWEQYF
D gene: .; CDR3 length: 13; V gene: TRBV6-4; clone size: .; J gene: TRBJ1-1; CDR3 DNA: TGTGCCAGCAGTTCCAGGGAGAACACTGAAGCTTTCTTT; CDR3 protein: CASSSRENTEAFF
D gene: TRBD2; CDR3 length: 14; V gene: TRBV27; clone size: .; J gene: TRBJ2-7; CDR3 DNA: TGTGCCAGCTCCCGGACTAGCGGGCTTTACGAGCAGTACTTC; CDR3 protein: CASSRTSGLYEQYF
D gene: .; CDR3 length: 14; V gene: TRBV28; clone size: .; J gene: TRBJ1-5; CDR3 DNA: TGTGCCAGCAGTTTAGGAACGGGGGACCAGCCCCAGCATTTT; CDR3 protein: CASSLGTGDQPQHF
D gene: .; CDR3 length: 11; V gene: TRBV20-1; clone size: few; J gene: TRBJ2-7; CDR3 DNA: TGCAGTGCTAGGCGAAATTACGAGCAGTACTTC; CDR3 protein: CSARRNYEQYF
D gene: TRBD1; CDR3 length: 16; V gene: TRBV9; clone size: .; J gene: TRBJ1-2; CDR3 DNA: TGTGCCAGCAGCGTAGAGAGTAACAGGGGTGGAGGTGGCTACACCTTC; CDR3 protein: CASSVESNRGGGGYTF
D gene: TRBD1; CDR3 length: 14; V gene: TRBV28; clone size: .; J gene: TRBJ1-2; CDR3 DNA: TGTGCCAGCAGGGATATCAGGGGGAACTATGGCTACACCTTC; CDR3 protein: CASRDIRGNYGYTF
D gene: .; CDR3 length: 14; V gene: TRBV18; clone size: .; J gene: TRBJ1-5; CDR3 DNA: TGTGCCAGCTCAGGAAGCGGGGGAAGCCAGCCCCAGCATTTT; CDR3 protein: CASSGSGGSQPQHF
D gene: .; CDR3 length: 15; V gene: TRBV27; clone size: .; J gene: TRBJ2-5; CDR3 DNA: TGTGCCAGCAGCCAGACCCAGGGATTGGGGGAGACCCAGTACTTC; CDR3 protein: CASSQTQGLGETQYF
D gene: TRBD2; CDR3 length: 17; V gene: TRBV4-2; clone size: .; J gene: TRBJ2-1; CDR3 DNA: TGTGCCAGCAGCCAAGGACTAGCGGGAGCATCCTACAATGAGCAGTTCTTC; CDR3 protein: CASSQGLAGASYNEQFF
D gene: .; CDR3 length: 15; V gene: TRBV6-5; clone size: few; J gene: TRBJ1-3; CDR3 DNA: TGTGCCAGCAGTTACTCGGGAGACTCTGGAAACACCATATATTTT; CDR3 protein: CASSYSGDSGNTIYF
D gene: TRBD1; CDR3 length: 14; V gene: TRBV7-2; clone size: .; J gene: TRBJ2-3; CDR3 DNA: TGTGCCAGCAGCGCGGACAGGGGAGCAAATACGCAGTATTTT; CDR3 protein: CASSADRGANTQYF
D gene: .; CDR3 length: 13; V gene: TRBV2; clone size: .; J gene: TRBJ2-1; CDR3 DNA: TGTGCCACTCCGGGCCTAACCCGGGGTGAGCAGTTCTTC; CDR3 protein: CATPGLTRGEQFF
D gene: .; CDR3 length: 16; V gene: TRBV6-1; clone size: .; J gene: TRBJ2-1; CDR3 DNA: TGTGCCAGCAGTGAAGCGCGGGCGAGCTCCTACAATGAGCAGTTCTTC; CDR3 protein: CASSEARASSYNEQFF
D gene: .; CDR3 length: 14; V gene: TRBV5-1; clone size: .; J gene: TRBJ1-4; CDR3 DNA: TGCGCCAGCAGTTTGGGGGGGCCTGATGAAAAACTGTTTTTT; CDR3 protein: CASSLGGPDEKLFF
D gene: .; CDR3 length: 15; V gene: TRBV25-1; clone size: .; J gene: TRBJ2-7; CDR3 DNA: TGTGCCAGCAGCCTCGCCCCTAGCCGAACCTACGAGCAGTACTTC; CDR3 protein: CASSLAPSRTYEQYF
D gene: .; CDR3 length: 16; V gene: TRBV14; clone size: .; J gene: TRBJ2-7; CDR3 DNA: TGTGCCAGCAGCCAAACCATGCCGGGTTCTTTTGGCGAGCAGTACTTC; CDR3 protein: CASSQTMPGSFGEQYF
D gene: .; CDR3 length: 13; V gene: TRBV6-1; clone size: .; J gene: TRBJ1-1; CDR3 DNA: TGTGCCAGCAGTGCCGGAGGTAACACTGAAGCTTTCTTT; CDR3 protein: CASSAGGNTEAFF
D gene: TRBD2; CDR3 length: 18; V gene: TRBV10-3; clone size: .; J gene: TRBJ2-2; CDR3 DNA: TGTGCCATCAGTGAGTCCTCTCGGGGGAGGGCCGGAGCCGGGGAGCTGTTTTTT; CDR3 protein: CAISESSRGRAGAGELFF
D gene: TRBD2; CDR3 length: 15; V gene: TRBV7-2; clone size: few; J gene: TRBJ2-5; CDR3 DNA: TGTGCCAGCAGCTTAGGCGGGACTAGTCGTAAGACCCAGTACTTC; CDR3 protein: CASSLGGTSRKTQYF
D gene: TRBD2; CDR3 length: 18; V gene: TRBV11-3; clone size: .; J gene: TRBJ2-1; CDR3 DNA: TGTGCCAGCAGCCCCGGTGGTTGGGATCAGCGGGAGTACAATGAGCAGTTCTTC; CDR3 protein: CASSPGGWDQREYNEQFF
D gene: .; CDR3 length: 10; V gene: TRBV6-1; clone size: .; J gene: TRBJ1-1; CDR3 DNA: TGTGCCAGCACTGCGTCTGAAGCTTTCTTT; CDR3 protein: CASTASEAFF
D gene: TRBD2; CDR3 length: 22; V gene: TRBV29-1; clone size: .; J gene: TRBJ2-1; CDR3 DNA: TGCAGCGTTGATGGACTTCCCGCCTCAACTAATCCGGGACTAGCAACCTACAATGAGCAGTTCTTC; CDR3 protein: CSVDGLPASTNPGLATYNEQFF
D gene: .; CDR3 length: 15; V gene: TRBV6-6; clone size: few; J gene: TRBJ2-7; CDR3 DNA: TGTGCCAGCAGTTACGACCTCGGAGGTGCCTACGAGCAGTACTTC; CDR3 protein: CASSYDLGGAYEQYF
D gene: .; CDR3 length: 16; V gene: TRBV11-1; clone size: .; J gene: TRBJ2-1; CDR3 DNA: TGTGCCAGCAGCTTCCAGGTTGGCCTCGCTAACAATGAGCAGTTCTTC; CDR3 protein: CASSFQVGLANNEQFF